A single sample gave rise to the 25 T cell receptor beta chains below, sequenced in a study of beta chain features in type 1 diabetes. Overall study results and limits: There was a moderate but significant shortening of TCRB CDR3s in all four CD4+ subsets of Type 1 diabetes patients.

Their antigens are not known. The authors reverse transcribed all of the isolated RNA, so sequencing captured expressed TCRB transcripts. Assay: immunoSEQ multiplex PCR; the TCRdb copy retains only in-frame clones and omits some. The sample records 500,000 to 650,000 clones, 9.5% to 15% being singletons. Sample: naive CD4+ T cells from blood. These receptors all stem from a man aged 25 to 40 with type 1 diabetes.

The V call is TRBV28, the J call TRBJ2-1, with TRBD1 as a possible D gene (6 bases). Germline V gene data show CDR1 as MDHEN and CDR2 as SYDVKM. V lost 6 bases, J lost 4 bases, and 13 bases lay in between. This CDR3 has 14 residues. The CDR3: CASSLPDRYNEQFF. The CDR3, as DNA: TGTGCCAGCAGCCTCCCGGACAGATACAATGAGCAGTTCTTC.

This chain joins TRBV6-5 and TRBJ2-6, with D perhaps matching TRBD1 (6 bases). Deletions cut 4 bases from V and 3 bases from J, with 13 bases between. This CDR3 contains 16 residues. The V gene's germline CDR1 is MNHEY and CDR2 SVGAGI. The DNA of the CDR3 is TGTGCCAGCAGTTCCACACAGGGTGGTGGGGCCAACGTCCTGACTTTC. It encodes CASSSTQGGGANVLTF.

There are a few counts of this clone. The rearrangement joins TRBV7-9 to TRBJ2-2; D is uncertain. The CDR3 runs 11 residues. Germline V gives CDR1 SEHNR, CDR2 FQNEAQ (reference sequence). With 5 bases removed from V and 4 bases from J, the gap between germline ends came to 2 bases. The DNA for the CDR3 is TGTGCCAGCAGCACCACCGGGGAGCTGTTTTTT. Protein sequence: CASSTTGELFF. Complete variable domain (other parts from reference TRBV7-9 and TRBJ2-2): DTGVSQNPRHKITKRGQNVTFRCDPISEHNRLYWYRQTLGQGPEFLTYFQNEAQLEKSRLLSDRFSAERPKGSFSTLEIQRTEQGDSAMYLCASSTTGELFFGEGSRLTVL.

This rearrangement joins TRBV9 to TRBJ2-3, with D uncertain. V lost 0 bases and J 5 bases, leaving 7 bases between the germline ends. The CDR3 is 13 residues long. Germline V lookup: CDR1 SGDLS, CDR2 YYNGEE. The CDR3 spells CASSVAVRDTQYF. CDR3 in DNA: TGTGCCAGCAGCGTAGCCGTCAGAGATACGCAGTATTTT.

This clone was counted between two and nine times. V and J are TRBV30 and TRBJ1-2; D gene uncertain. Trimming took off 0 bases at V and 0 bases at J, with 8 bases between the two ends. The germline CDR1 and CDR2 sequences are GTSNPN and SVGIG (reference sequence). CDR3 length equals 14 residues. CDR3 residues: CAWSVLPSNYGYTF. The CDR3 DNA is TGTGCCTGGAGTGTACTGCCCTCTAACTATGGCTACACCTTC.

This clone came up a few times. The chain is built from TRBV11-2 and TRBJ1-6; 7 positions agree with TRBD1. Unmatched junction bases numbered 8, after V lost 4 bases and J lost 11 bases. This CDR3 is built from 14 residues. CDR1 is SGHAT, CDR2 FQNNGV, per germline. The CDR3 loop is CASSSSLGQAPLHF. The CDR3 DNA sequence: TGTGCCAGCAGCTCCTCCCTTGGACAGGCACCCCTCCACTTT.

This chain connects TRBV7-9 to TRBJ1-3; no clear D gene. The CDR3 runs to 13 residues. V shed 5 bases and J shed 4 bases, with 9 bases lying between them. Germline assignment: CDR1 SEHNR and CDR2 FQNEAQ (reference sequence). DNA for the CDR3: TGTGCCAGCAGCCCAGGAAGCGGAAACACCATATATTTT. Translation gives CASSPGSGNTIYF.

This rearrangement joins TRBV18 to TRBJ2-5, with D tentatively TRBD1 or TRBD2 (5 bases each). Germline CDR1 and CDR2: KGHSH and LQKENI. Trimming took 5 bases from V and 2 from J, leaving 12 bases between them. This CDR3 has 14 residues. DNA for the CDR3: TGTGCCAGCTCATCGGGGCAGCAGCAAGAGACCCAGTACTTC. It translates to CASSSGQQQETQYF.

This clone has only a few counts. V and J are TRBV5-6 and TRBJ2-7; 8 positions match TRBD1. Germline V gene sequence: CDR1 SGHDT, CDR2 YYEEEE. The CDR3 length is 16 residues. V was clipped by 4 bases and J by 7 bases; unmatched bases: 16. The DNA for the CDR3 is TGTGCCAGCAGCGGGATCCTCCGGGACAGGAGGGGGGAGCAGTACTTC. It specifies CASSGILRDRRGEQYF.

In its sample, this clone was seen a few times. V and J are TRBV7-2 and TRBJ2-5, with D perhaps assigned TRBD1 or TRBD2 (6 bases each). This CDR3 contains 15 residues. Trimming cost V 3 bases and J 0 bases, with 11 bases left between them. Germline assignment: CDR1 SGHTA and CDR2 FQGNSA. The CDR3 here is CASSLGGLYQETQYF. CDR3 in DNA: TGTGCCAGCAGCTTGGGGGGCCTGTACCAAGAGACCCAGTACTTC.

This chain joins TRBV14 and TRBJ2-2, with a possible D match to TRBD2 (5 bases). This CDR3 is built from 14 residues. Germline values: CDR1 SGHDN, CDR2 FVKESK. Trimming pared 2 bases from V and 5 bases from J, leaving 9 bases between. The CDR3 sequence: CASSQLGLTGELFF. The CDR3 DNA sequence: TGTGCCAGCAGCCAACTAGGACTGACCGGGGAGCTGTTTTTT.

Only a few counts were recorded for this clone. The genes are TRBV4-3 and TRBJ1-6; D gene ambiguous. The V end was cut by 0 bases, the J end by 8 bases, with 11 bases between. CDR1 is LGHNA, CDR2 YSLEER, per germline. This CDR3 is built from 15 residues. CDR3 protein: CASSQEGPIYSPLHF. In nucleotides, the CDR3 is TGCGCCAGCAGCCAAGAGGGTCCGATTTATTCACCCCTCCACTTT.

This clone has a handful of counts. V gene TRBV2 combines with J gene TRBJ1-6; no definite D call. The CDR3 consists of 11 residues. The V end lost 5 bases, the J end lost 7 bases, and 3 bases lay between the germline ends. Germline CDR1 is SNHLY and CDR2 is FYNNEI. The CDR3 nucleotides are TGTGCCAGCAGTCAGAATTCACCCCTCCACTTT. Protein product: CASSQNSPLHF.

This clone was seen a few times. The rearrangement joins TRBV7-2 to TRBJ1-1, with D possibly matching TRBD1 (5 bases). This CDR3 is built from 16 residues. The ends were cut back, 1 base at V and 5 bases at J, with 17 bases in the middle. CDR1 is SGHTA and CDR2 is FQGNSA in the germline V gene. The CDR3, as DNA: TGTGCCAGCAGCTTAGAACGGGCAGGCGGGGGGACTGAAGCTTTCTTT. It codes for CASSLERAGGGTEAFF.

This clone was detected only a few times. The V call is TRBV30, the J call TRBJ1-4, with D tentatively TRBD1 (5 bases). Per the germline V gene, CDR1 is GTSNPN and CDR2 is SVGIG (reference sequence). The CDR3 totals 15 residues. CDR3 in DNA: TGTGCTGGAAGAGGGACGGGCGCAACTAATGAAAAACTGTTTTTT. Its translation is CAGRGTGATNEKLFF.

This clone was seen a handful of times. Other DNA sequences in this sample translate to the same CDR3. This chain connects TRBV19 to TRBJ2-3, with D possibly matching TRBD2 (6 bases). Germline V gene lookup returns CDR1 LNHDA and CDR2 SQIVND (reference sequence). The CDR3 runs to 14 residues. Trimming took off 1 base at V and 2 bases at J, with 7 bases between the two ends. The CDR3 DNA follows: TGTGCCAGTAGTATAGGGGACTCCACAGATACGCAGTATTTT. Translated, it gives CASSIGDSTDTQYF.

This clone showed up just a few times. The J gene is TRBJ1-4, the V gene TRBV10-3; TRBD1 might be the D (6 bases). The V gene lost 0 bases and the J gene lost 8 bases, with 10 bases spanning the gap. CDR3 size: 14 residues. CDR1 is ENHRY, CDR2 SYGVKD, per germline. CDR3 nucleotide sequence: TGTGCCATCAGTGAGTCACAGGGTACGGAAAAACTGTTTTTT. It yields the protein CAISESQGTEKLFF.

J is TRBJ2-1 and V is TRBV4-3; the match to TRBD1 covers 10 bases. The germline gives CDR1 LGHNA, CDR2 YSLEER. The CDR3 has 17 residues. The junction had 9 bases not matched to a gene; V was cut back by 4 bases and J by 3 bases. The CDR3: CASSLLRTGGHYNEQFF. CDR3 coding DNA: TGCGCCAGCAGCCTACTTCGGACAGGGGGTCACTACAATGAGCAGTTCTTC.

The table lists this clone with a few counts. The gene calls are TRBV19 and TRBJ2-1; the D is unclear. Deletions cut 3 bases from V and 0 bases from J, with 9 bases between. Germline CDR1 is LNHDA and CDR2 is SQIVND (reference sequence). There are 15 residues in the CDR3. The CDR3 DNA is TGTGCCAGTAGTATTTATCAGGTCTCCTACAATGAGCAGTTCTTC. It yields the protein CASSIYQVSYNEQFF.

The V gene is TRBV9, the J gene TRBJ2-1; no reliable D call. Germline CDR1 reads SGDLS; CDR2 reads YYNGEE. With 3 bases removed from V and 7 bases from J, the gap between germline ends came to 23 bases. The CDR3 runs to 17 residues. CDR3 bases: TGTGCCAGCAGCGACCCCCCTTGGAGTGTTGGACCTAATGAGCAGTTCTTC. As protein: CASSDPPWSVGPNEQFF. Complete variable domain (other parts from reference TRBV9 and TRBJ2-1): DSGVTQTPKHLITATGQRVTLRCSPRSGDLSVYWYQQSLDQGLQFLIQYYNGEERAKGNILERFSAQQFPDLHSELNLSSLELGDSALYFCASSDPPWSVGPNEQFFGPGTRLTVL.

The chain uses TRBV4-2 and TRBJ1-5; possibly TRBD1 for D (5 bases). Trimming left V 0 bases short and J 10 bases short, with 16 bases between. Germline V gives CDR1 LGHNA, CDR2 YNFKEQ. This CDR3 has 15 residues. The CDR3 DNA reads as TGTGCCAGCAGCCAAGAGCCGACGGGGGTAGAACCCCAGCATTTT. It codes for CASSQEPTGVEPQHF.

The chain uses TRBV10-3 and TRBJ2-7; 9 bases line up with TRBD2. This CDR3 is 17 amino acids long. V was pared by 0 bases and J by 2 bases, with 8 bases of the junction left unmatched. CDR1 is ENHRY, CDR2 SYGVKD, per germline. The CDR3 DNA sequence: TGTGCCATCAGTGAGTCTAGGGCTAGCGGGGCTACCTACGAGCAGTACTTC. Translated: CAISESRASGATYEQYF.

The gene calls are TRBV25-1 and TRBJ2-7; the D is unclear. This CDR3 spans 13 amino acids. Germline loops: CDR1 MGHDK, CDR2 SYGVNS. The V gene lost 4 bases and the J gene lost 2 bases, with 9 bases spanning the gap. The CDR3 is CASSVAKPYEQYF. In DNA, the CDR3 is TGTGCCAGCAGTGTTGCAAAGCCCTACGAGCAGTACTTC.

This sequence joins TRBV7-9 and TRBJ2-7, with D uncertain. CDR1 and CDR2 (germline): SEHNR, FQNEAQ (reference sequence). Trimming removed 1 base at V and 0 bases at J, with 7 bases between. The CDR3 runs to 14 residues. CDR3 coding DNA: TGTGCCAGCAGCTTAGTTGCCAGCTCCTACGAGCAGTACTTC. Translated, it gives CASSLVASSYEQYF.

This clone was seen only a few times. The genes are TRBV4-1 and TRBJ2-7; tentatively, D is TRBD2 (7 bases). Per the germline V gene, CDR1 is MGHRA and CDR2 is YSYEKL. The CDR3 totals 15 residues. The germline V and J ends were trimmed by 5 bases and 5 bases, with 19 bases remaining between them. CDR3 DNA sequence: TGCGCCAGCAGCAAAGCCGGGGAGGGGGTCCACGAGCAGTACTTC. Its translation is CASSKAGEGVHEQYF.